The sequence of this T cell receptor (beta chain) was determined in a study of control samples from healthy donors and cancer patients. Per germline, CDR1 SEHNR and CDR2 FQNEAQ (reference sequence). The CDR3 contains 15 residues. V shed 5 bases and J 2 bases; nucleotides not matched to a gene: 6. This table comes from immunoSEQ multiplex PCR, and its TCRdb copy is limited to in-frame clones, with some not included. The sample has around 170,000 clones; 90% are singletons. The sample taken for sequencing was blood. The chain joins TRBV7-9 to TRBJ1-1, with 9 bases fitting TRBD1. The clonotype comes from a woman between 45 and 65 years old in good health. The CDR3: CASSLGQGINTEAFF. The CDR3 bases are TGTGCCAGCAGCCTCGGACAGGGGATAAACACTGAAGCTTTCTTT.